The rows below give T cell receptor beta chains drawn from one sample of a study of cytotoxic CD8 clonotypes in ibrutinib-treated CLL. The assay was immunoSEQ multiplex PCR, and TCRdb's table has in-frame clones only and misses some. The sample shows under 75,000 clones, approximately 71% of them seen only once. This material consisted of PBMCs, taken after 12 months of ibrutinib treatment. The receptors were gathered from a human donor with chronic lymphocytic leukemia. The CDR3 runs from the conserved cysteine through the conserved F or W. A D gene is named only where the DNA matches it firmly. Size tells how often a clone was seen (once, few, many) or the class of an expanded clone, and some rows leave it out.

v_gene: TRBV30
abundance: NA
d_gene: NA
j_gene: TRBJ1-4
CDR3aa: CAAQGRREKLFF
CDR3nt: TGTGCCGCACAGGGTAGGCGTGAAAAACTGTTTTTT

v_gene: TRBV6-1
abundance: NA
d_gene: TRBD2
j_gene: TRBJ2-7
CDR3aa: CASSISGRGSYEQYF
CDR3nt: TGTGCCAGCAGTATTAGCGGGAGGGGTTCCTACGAGCAGTACTTC

v_gene: TRBV5-1
abundance: NA
d_gene: TRBD1
j_gene: TRBJ2-3
CDR3aa: CASSLAQGVQDTQYF
CDR3nt: TGCGCCAGCAGCTTGGCACAGGGGGTTCAAGATACGCAGTATTTT

v_gene: TRBV10-3
abundance: NA
d_gene: NA
j_gene: TRBJ2-1
CDR3aa: CAISESYNEQFF
CDR3nt: TGTGCCATCAGTGAGTCCTACAATGAGCAGTTCTTC

v_gene: TRBV9
abundance: NA
d_gene: NA
j_gene: TRBJ1-4
CDR3aa: CASSASGSNEKLFF
CDR3nt: TGTGCCAGCAGCGCCAGTGGGTCTAATGAAAAACTGTTTTTT

v_gene: TRBV28
abundance: NA
d_gene: NA
j_gene: TRBJ2-7
CDR3aa: CASSLRQEIYEQYF
CDR3nt: TGTGCCAGCAGTTTACGGCAGGAGATCTACGAGCAGTACTTC

v_gene: TRBV5-1
abundance: once
d_gene: NA
j_gene: TRBJ2-7
CDR3aa: CASSLYEGRDEQYF
CDR3nt: TGCGCCAGCAGCTTGTATGAAGGGCGCGACGAGCAGTACTTC

v_gene: TRBV5-4
abundance: once
d_gene: TRBD2
j_gene: TRBJ2-7
CDR3aa: CASSLAQRGGEQYF
CDR3nt: TGTGCCAGCAGCCTGGCCCAGCGCGGGGGCGAGCAGTACTTC

v_gene: TRBV13
abundance: few
d_gene: NA
j_gene: TRBJ2-7
CDR3aa: CASSLSRSDYEQYF
CDR3nt: TGTGCCAGCAGCTTATCTCGATCCGACTACGAGCAGTACTTC

v_gene: TRBV30
abundance: NA
d_gene: NA
j_gene: TRBJ2-5
CDR3aa: CAWSLVGGKETQYF
CDR3nt: TGTGCCTGGAGTTTAGTGGGAGGCAAAGAGACCCAGTACTTC

v_gene: TRBV6-1
abundance: NA
d_gene: NA
j_gene: TRBJ2-7
CDR3aa: CASSPFRGTYEQYF
CDR3nt: TGTGCCAGCAGTCCCTTCCGGGGAACCTACGAGCAGTACTTC

v_gene: TRBV7-9
abundance: NA
d_gene: NA
j_gene: TRBJ2-5
CDR3aa: CASSHWDTQETQYF
CDR3nt: TGTGCCAGCAGCCACTGGGACACCCAAGAGACCCAGTACTTC

v_gene: TRBV30
abundance: NA
d_gene: NA
j_gene: TRBJ2-1
CDR3aa: CAWSGGEGEPLPYSYNEQFF
CDR3nt: TGTGCCTGGAGTGGGGGGGAGGGGGAGCCACTTCCCTACTCCTACAATGAGCAGTTCTTC

v_gene: TRBV2
abundance: NA
d_gene: NA
j_gene: TRBJ1-5
CDR3aa: CASSASNQPQHF
CDR3nt: TGTGCCAGCAGTGCTAGCAATCAGCCCCAGCATTTT

v_gene: TRBV7-2
abundance: NA
d_gene: NA
j_gene: TRBJ2-3
CDR3aa: CASSYRTTSTDTQYF
CDR3nt: TGTGCCAGCAGCTACAGGACTACTAGCACAGATACGCAGTATTTT

v_gene: TRBV15
abundance: NA
d_gene: TRBD2
j_gene: TRBJ2-7
CDR3aa: CATSRGGLAGGPSKEQYF
CDR3nt: TGTGCCACCAGCAGAGGTGGACTAGCGGGAGGCCCGTCTAAAGAGCAGTACTTC

v_gene: TRBV14
abundance: NA
d_gene: NA
j_gene: TRBJ2-7
CDR3aa: CASSQQISGEQYF
CDR3nt: TGTGCCAGCAGCCAGCAGATCAGCGGCGAGCAGTACTTC

v_gene: TRBV7-8
abundance: NA
d_gene: NA
j_gene: TRBJ1-2
CDR3aa: CASSLARGYGYTF
CDR3nt: TGTGCCAGCAGCTTAGCACGGGGCTATGGCTACACCTTC

v_gene: TRBV15
abundance: NA
d_gene: TRBD2
j_gene: TRBJ2-2
CDR3aa: CATSRDLGTKNTGELFF
CDR3nt: TGTGCCACCAGCAGAGATCTGGGGACTAAAAACACCGGGGAGCTGTTTTTT

v_gene: TRBV5-1
abundance: NA
d_gene: NA
j_gene: TRBJ2-7
CDR3aa: CASSFTGRTPYEQYF
CDR3nt: TGCGCCAGCAGCTTTACAGGACGCACCCCCTACGAGCAGTACTTC

v_gene: TRBV4-1
abundance: once
d_gene: NA
j_gene: TRBJ1-1
CDR3aa: CASSQIAFRDGGEAFF
CDR3nt: TGCGCCAGCAGCCAAATCGCTTTTCGAGACGGCGGAGAAGCTTTCTTT

v_gene: TRBV30
abundance: NA
d_gene: NA
j_gene: TRBJ2-4
CDR3aa: CAWSVGTGRIQYF
CDR3nt: TGTGCCTGGAGTGTTGGGACCGGGCGGATTCAGTACTTC

v_gene: TRBV7-9
abundance: NA
d_gene: NA
j_gene: TRBJ2-2
CDR3aa: CASGLGGTLTGELFF
CDR3nt: TGTGCCAGCGGGCTAGGCGGGACCCTCACCGGGGAGCTGTTTTTT

v_gene: TRBV7-9
abundance: NA
d_gene: TRBD2
j_gene: TRBJ2-1
CDR3aa: CASSTSGDFNEQFF
CDR3nt: TGTGCCAGCAGCACTAGCGGGGATTTTAATGAGCAGTTCTTC

v_gene: TRBV30
abundance: NA
d_gene: NA
j_gene: TRBJ2-5
CDR3aa: CAWSKGGAHRQETQYF
CDR3nt: TGTGCCTGGAGTAAGGGGGGAGCTCACCGCCAAGAGACCCAGTACTTC

v_gene: TRBV6-1
abundance: NA
d_gene: TRBD1
j_gene: TRBJ2-7
CDR3aa: CASSKLRDRVSEQYF
CDR3nt: TGTGCCAGCAGTAAACTCCGGGACAGGGTGTCAGAGCAGTACTTC

v_gene: TRBV5-1
abundance: NA
d_gene: NA
j_gene: TRBJ2-3
CDR3aa: CASTGSVAGTDTQYF
CDR3nt: TGCGCCAGCACGGGTAGCGTAGCGGGCACAGATACGCAGTATTTT

v_gene: TRBV18
abundance: NA
d_gene: TRBD1
j_gene: TRBJ1-4
CDR3aa: CASSPTTGEKLFF
CDR3nt: TGTGCCAGCTCGCCGACGACAGGGGAAAAACTGTTTTTT

v_gene: TRBV7-2
abundance: few
d_gene: TRBD2
j_gene: TRBJ2-7
CDR3aa: CASSTRAGAGSYEQYF
CDR3nt: TGTGCCAGCAGCACAAGAGCGGGAGCTGGATCCTACGAGCAGTACTTC

v_gene: TRBV6-4
abundance: NA
d_gene: TRBD1
j_gene: TRBJ1-1
CDR3aa: CASSMTGTTEAFF
CDR3nt: TGTGCCAGCAGTATGACAGGGACCACTGAAGCTTTCTTT

v_gene: TRBV5-4
abundance: NA
d_gene: TRBD2
j_gene: TRBJ2-3
CDR3aa: CASSPMTSGSDTQYF
CDR3nt: TGTGCCAGCAGCCCTATGACTAGCGGCTCAGATACGCAGTATTTT

v_gene: TRBV19
abundance: NA
d_gene: TRBD1
j_gene: TRBJ2-1
CDR3aa: CASRLDRALYNEQFF
CDR3nt: TGTGCCAGCAGACTGGACAGGGCCCTCTACAATGAGCAGTTCTTC

v_gene: TRBV9
abundance: NA
d_gene: TRBD2
j_gene: TRBJ2-7
CDR3aa: CASSTKPGLAGYEQYF
CDR3nt: TGTGCCAGCAGCACAAAACCGGGACTAGCGGGCTACGAGCAGTACTTC

v_gene: TRBV30
abundance: NA
d_gene: NA
j_gene: TRBJ2-7
CDR3aa: CAWDDRAGYEQYF
CDR3nt: TGTGCCTGGGACGACAGGGCGGGGTACGAGCAGTACTTC

v_gene: TRBV5-4
abundance: NA
d_gene: TRBD1
j_gene: TRBJ1-2
CDR3aa: CASSVTGTGFGYTF
CDR3nt: TGTGCCAGCAGCGTGACCGGGACAGGGTTTGGCTACACCTTC

v_gene: TRBV11-2
abundance: NA
d_gene: TRBD1
j_gene: TRBJ2-7
CDR3aa: CASSLDRGSDEQYF
CDR3nt: TGTGCCAGCAGCTTAGACAGGGGGTCGGACGAGCAGTACTTC

v_gene: TRBV18
abundance: NA
d_gene: TRBD2
j_gene: TRBJ2-3
CDR3aa: CASSAQDISSGGSTDTQYF
CDR3nt: TGTGCCAGCTCAGCCCAAGATATTTCTAGCGGAGGGAGCACAGATACGCAGTATTTT

v_gene: TRBV19
abundance: few
d_gene: TRBD1
j_gene: TRBJ2-4
CDR3aa: CASSPGGAVNIQYF
CDR3nt: TGTGCCAGTAGCCCAGGGGGCGCCGTAAACATTCAGTACTTC

v_gene: TRBV5-6
abundance: NA
d_gene: TRBD2
j_gene: TRBJ2-1
CDR3aa: CASRKAGTSGRGEQFF
CDR3nt: TGTGCCAGCAGAAAAGCGGGGACTAGCGGGAGGGGTGAGCAGTTCTTC

v_gene: TRBV28
abundance: NA
d_gene: NA
j_gene: TRBJ2-1
CDR3aa: CASSLFLRDNNEQFF
CDR3nt: TGTGCCAGCAGTTTATTCTTGCGCGATAACAATGAGCAGTTCTTC

v_gene: TRBV7-2
abundance: NA
d_gene: NA
j_gene: TRBJ2-1
CDR3aa: CASSLRWEGSNEQFF
CDR3nt: TGTGCCAGCAGCTTAAGGTGGGAAGGGAGCAATGAGCAGTTCTTC